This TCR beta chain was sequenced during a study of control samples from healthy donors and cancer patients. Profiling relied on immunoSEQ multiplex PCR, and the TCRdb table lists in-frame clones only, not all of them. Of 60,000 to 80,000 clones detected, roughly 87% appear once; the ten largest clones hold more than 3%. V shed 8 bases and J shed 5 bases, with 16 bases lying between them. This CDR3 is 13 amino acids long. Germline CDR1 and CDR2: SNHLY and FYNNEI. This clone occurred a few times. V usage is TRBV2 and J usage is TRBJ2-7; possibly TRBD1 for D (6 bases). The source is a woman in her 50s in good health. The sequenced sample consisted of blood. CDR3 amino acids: CASRPQGPDEQYF. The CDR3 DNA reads TGTGCCAGCCGCCCCCAGGGGCCCGACGAGCAGTACTTC.